One T cell receptor beta chain is described in this entry. Its antigen specificity is not known. Base qualities are not provided; no much larger clone lies one nucleotide away. The sample is drawn from a study of shared clonotypes between healthy human individuals (TCRdb year 2020). About the full investigation: The cohort included three men and a couple of women between 18 and 49 years of age. Different laboratories and diverse techniques were used to prepare libraries and sequence TCR repertoires, to increase sequencing depth and limit assay-specific biases. Per donor, leukapheresis produced somewhere between about 0.9 and 10 billion PBMCs. Per donor, three plates each were used for CD4 naive and CD4 memory, two for CD8 naive, and one for CD8 memory. To estimate repertoire size and how much clonotype sharing occurs between individuals, the study deeply sequenced the blood TCR repertoires of several healthy adults.

Using the deep immunoSEQ assay, multiplex PCR amplified TCR CDR3 regions from genomic DNA. Genomic DNA extracted from each cell subset was distributed evenly over all wells of several immunoSEQ 96-well plates, and each plate served as one replicate. For sorted subsets, 200 to 250 ng of genomic DNA, equivalent to roughly 30,000 T cell genomes, went into each replicate PCR. The purified libraries were quantified using a Qubit 3.0 fluorometer, sized with a Bioanalyzer 2100, and then quantified again using the KAPA Library Quantification kit. Every immunoSEQ 96-well plate was sequenced on a dedicated single-read 150-cycle Illumina NextSeq 550 flow cell. The source study handled its data this way. Because only junctional sequences without quality scores were contained in the immunoSEQ output, filtering matching that applied to full-length reads could not be performed. To assign V/J genes and CDR3, sequences were annotated against IMGT germline references using PyIR, a Python wrapper for IgBLAST v1.9. Reads with weak V/J assignments (E-value above 1e-6), missing CDR3, stop codons, out-of-frame junctions, or ambiguous translated residues were removed. A V3J clonotype was defined by an identical inferred V gene, J gene, and CDR3 amino acid sequence. Percentage overlap between repertoires was calculated by dividing the number of shared unique clonotypes by the size of the smaller repertoire. RTK rarefaction, the Chao1 estimator, and Recon v2.1 estimates of unobserved clonotypes were used to assess repertoire richness. Generation probabilities for all TCRbeta clonotypes obtained by the gDNA method from a handful of donors were computed using OLGA. TCRdb re-hosts the immuneACCESS table, in-frame sequences only. Its copies lack some clones; in the studies checked, an unresolved V gene accounts for under half of them, and the cause for the rest is not known. V, J and clone size derive from that table, while D and trimming were established from the DNA sequence. This sample lists some 1.5 million clones; nearly 99% were detected once. Of the sample, approximately 0.45% falls within the top ten clones.

Points the paper makes about the study in general: Because the study included a small number of donors, the genetic and exposure-history diversity represented was limited. Approximately 4.8% of naive CD4, around 3.5% of naive CD8, about 2.4% of memory CD4, and 0.4% of memory CD8 clonotypes were shared across a few donors. Clonotypes shared by all four sorted-subset donors showed higher generation probabilities than non-shared clonotypes. Sampling was limited to blood, and TCR repertoires in tissue likely differ from TCR repertoires in blood. Pairwise subsampling indicated that sequencing depth was expected to affect the degree of clonotype sharing among donors. Naive subsets generally had larger estimated clonotype richness than memory subsets did. Incomplete sequencing was indicated by rarefaction of sorted-subset datasets, despite the large sequencing depth.

Healthy HIV-negative adults with no recently reported acute infections or vaccinations were included as donors. Only Caucasian adults living in Nashville, Tennessee, USA were represented among the donors. CD4+ T cells were enriched through magnetic negative selection, after which naive cells were positively selected on CD45RA and the remaining negative fraction served as the memory subset. After blood collection by leukapheresis, PBMCs were isolated using Ficoll-Histopaque density gradient centrifugation and then cryopreserved in the vapor phase of liquid nitrogen. Purity and quantity of every magnetically sorted T cell population were checked by analytical flow cytometry. From each sorted fraction, genomic DNA was isolated and quantified by UV absorbance on a Nanodrop 2000c. Deletion took 0 bases off V and 6 bases off J, with a span of 8 bases between the germline ends. CDR1 and CDR2 (LGHNA, YSLEER) derive from the germline V gene. Reading from cysteine to phenylalanine, the CDR3 counts 14 amino acids. Only the CDR3 DNA is retained, 42 bases long and in frame from the first base.

The sequence joins TRBV4-3 to TRBJ2-2, with the D gene too uncertain to name. The sequence derives from a man younger than 45 in good health. Sample: naive CD4+ T cells sorted from blood. The intended sense of this specimen's cell subset or site label: CD45RA+ positively selected. The DNA sequence is given as TGCGCCAGCAGCCAAGAGCCACTTGCCGGGGAGCTGTTTTTT. This is translated as CASSQEPLAGELFF.